Each of the 21 T cell receptor beta chains below was sequenced from the same sample in a study of cytomegalovirus exposure and HLA in healthy donors. Vbeta (60) and Jbeta (13) primers were used in the PCR. TCRdb's table, derived via immunoSEQ multiplex PCR, lists solely in-frame clones and lacks some. This table has 90,000 to 150,000 clones, 75% to 80% appearing once. What was sequenced was PBMCs. These receptors were taken from a woman in her twenties or thirties in good health and CMV-seropositive.

This chain connects TRBV18 to TRBJ2-3, with TRBD2 as a possible D gene (5 bases). This CDR3 is 14 amino acids long. Trimming removed 3 bases from V and 7 bases from J, with 14 bases in between. Germline CDR1 reads KGHSH; CDR2 reads LQKENI. DNA for the CDR3: TGTGCCAGCTCACCCCCGGGGAGCGTGAATACGCAGTATTTT. This translates into CASSPPGSVNTQYF.

V usage is TRBV7-2 and J usage is TRBJ2-1, with D perhaps matching TRBD2 (5 bases). Trimming left V 5 bases short and J 6 bases short, with 11 bases between. Germline assignment: CDR1 SGHTA and CDR2 FQGNSA. This CDR3 region has 13 residues. The CDR3 here is CASSRRLANEQFF. In DNA, the CDR3 is TGTGCCAGCAGCCGCAGGCTAGCCAATGAGCAGTTCTTC. Filled out from reference TRBV7-2 and TRBJ2-1, the complete variable domain reads GAGVSQSPSNKVTEKGKDVELRCDPISGHTALYWYRQSLGQGLEFLIYFQGNSAPDKSGLPSDRFSAERTGGSVSTLTIQRTQQEDSAVYLCASSRRLANEQFFGPGTRLTVL.

This CDR3 reads CASSSQDRGNEQYF. The CDR3 coding sequence is TGTGCCAGCAGCTCCCAGGACAGGGGGAACGAGCAGTACTTC. The chain carries TRBV13 and TRBJ2-5, with TRBD1 matching over 10 bases. The last part of the DNA fits TRBJ2-7 better; the J call may be wrong. Germline V gene sequence: CDR1 PRHDT, CDR2 FYEKMQ (reference sequence). This CDR3 comprises 14 residues.

The V call is TRBV4-3, the J call TRBJ1-1; TRBD1 might be the D (6 bases). Trimming removed 4 bases from V and 7 bases from J, with 13 bases in between. The CDR3 consists of 13 residues. In germline, CDR1 is LGHNA, CDR2 YSLEER. Written as DNA, the CDR3 is TGCGCCAGCAGCCCACAGGGAAACCTTGAAGCTTTCTTT. As protein: CASSPQGNLEAFF.

The rearrangement links TRBV10-1 to TRBJ2-7; a weak D match, TRBD1 (5 bases). Germline lookup yields CDR1 WNHNN and CDR2 SYGVQD (reference sequence). There are 18 residues in the CDR3. The V gene lost 3 bases and the J gene lost 0 bases, with 21 bases spanning the gap. The CDR3 DNA sequence: TGCGCCAGCAGTGAAAGGACAACGAGTGCTACAAGCTCCTACGAGCAGTACTTC. As protein: CASSERTTSATSSYEQYF.

This clone was picked up a small number of times. V usage is TRBV9 and J usage is TRBJ2-1; D unclear. The CDR3 totals 16 residues. CDR1 SGDLS and CDR2 YYNGEE come from the germline V gene. Trimming took 0 bases from V and 0 from J, leaving 10 bases between them. CDR3 region: CASSVEAESSYNEQFF. The CDR3 DNA is TGTGCCAGCAGCGTAGAAGCTGAGAGCTCCTACAATGAGCAGTTCTTC.

This clone was observed a single time. CDR3 sequence (DNA): TGTGCCAGTACCCCGGACAGGGGGAGTGAGACCCAGTACTTC. Protein sequence: CASTPDRGSETQYF. V gene TRBV19 combines with J gene TRBJ2-5, with 10 bases lining up with TRBD1. J lost 5 bases, V lost 7 bases, and 7 bases had no gene match. CDR3 length: 14 amino acids. Germline lookup yields CDR1 LNHDA and CDR2 SQIVND (reference sequence).

This chain links TRBV5-6 with TRBJ1-2; the D gene is possibly TRBD1 (6 bases). The CDR3 is 17 residues long. CDR1 and CDR2 (germline): SGHDT, YYEEEE. Trimming shortened V by 4 bases and J by 3 bases, and 22 bases separated the two germline ends. The DNA of the CDR3 is TGTGCCAGCAGCAAGTGGACAGCCCTTTCCTGGGACTATGGCTACACCTTC. Translating it yields CASSKWTALSWDYGYTF.

The gene calls are TRBV27 and TRBJ2-1, with 10 nucleotides matching TRBD2. The CDR3 has 16 amino acids. The V and J ends lost 2 bases and 8 bases, in that order; junction bases with no gene match: 9. Germline V gives CDR1 MNHEY, CDR2 SMNVEV (reference sequence). The chain's CDR3 is CASSLRLASGGYEQFF. The CDR3 nucleotides read TGTGCCAGCAGTTTAAGGTTGGCTAGCGGGGGCTATGAGCAGTTCTTC.

J is TRBJ2-5 and V is TRBV6-5, with 7 bases aligning to TRBD2. The J call may be incorrect, as the DNA end agrees better with TRBJ2-7. CDR1 is MNHEY and CDR2 is SVGAGI in the germline V gene. The CDR3 sequence is 14 residues long. Here the CDR3 DNA reads TGTGCCAGCAGAAGGGACCGGGGGGCCTACGAGCAGTACTTC. This encodes CASRRDRGAYEQYF.

V is TRBV5-4 and J is TRBJ2-1, with TRBD2 matching 11 bases. J gave up 12 bases and V 0 bases, and 8 bases lay outside the gene matches. Per germline, CDR1 SGHNT and CDR2 YYREEE (reference sequence). This CDR3 has 15 amino acids. Here the CDR3 reads CASSLVAGGRSGQFF. CDR3 nucleotides: TGTGCCAGCAGCTTGGTAGCGGGGGGGCGTAGTGGGCAGTTCTTC.

This chain uses TRBV11-3 with TRBJ1-1; D unresolved. Per the germline V gene, CDR1 is SGHNT and CDR2 is YENEEA. The CDR3 is 13 residues long. Trimming cost V 2 bases and J 1 base, with 5 bases left between them. CDR3 nucleotide sequence: TGTGCCAGCAGCTTATACTCGAACACTGAAGCTTTCTTT. Translated, it gives CASSLYSNTEAFF.

The rearrangement uses TRBV27 and TRBJ2-3, with 9 bases matching TRBD2. Germline V CDR1 and CDR2: MNHEY, SMNVEV (reference sequence). V dropped 7 bases and J dropped 7; count of bases not matched to a gene: 21. CDR3 size: 18 residues. The CDR3 coding sequence is TGTGCCAGCACCCACCGGCCCCTCCGGGCGGGGGGGTCGAATACGCAGTATTTT. This gives the protein CASTHRPLRAGGSNTQYF.

The J gene is TRBJ2-7, the V gene TRBV4-3; 7 bases map to TRBD1. Trimming at V came to 0 bases and at J to 3 bases, leaving 11 bases not matched to a gene. This CDR3 has 17 residues. From germline, CDR1 is LGHNA and CDR2 YSLEER. The CDR3 reads CASSQDRGTDRYYEQYF. The CDR3 coding sequence is TGCGCCAGCAGCCAAGATAGGGGGACAGACCGATACTACGAGCAGTACTTC.

This chain uses TRBV13 with TRBJ2-5, with a possible D match to TRBD2 (5 bases). The CDR3 runs to 13 residues. Germline-derived CDR1 and CDR2 are PRHDT and FYEKMQ (reference sequence). The V end lost 5 bases, the J end lost 5 bases, and 12 bases lay between the germline ends. CDR3 amino acids: CASSLGIGETQYF. The CDR3 region has the DNA TGTGCCAGCAGCCTCGGGATAGGGGAGACCCAGTACTTC.

V and J are TRBV28 and TRBJ2-5; 9 positions agree with TRBD1. The CDR3 length is 18 residues. Trimming removed 3 bases from V and 2 bases from J; junction bases left unmatched: 13. The germline V gene encodes CDR1 MDHEN and CDR2 SYDVKM. CDR3 nucleotides: TGTGCCAGCAGTTTCCCCAGTACGGGACAGGGTGGGCAAGAGACCCAGTACTTC. As protein: CASSFPSTGQGGQETQYF. Full variable domain (rest looked up from reference TRBV28 and TRBJ2-5): DVKVTQSSRYLVKRTGEKVFLECVQDMDHENMFWYRQDPGLGLRLIYFSYDVKMKEKGDIPEGYSVSREKKERFSLILESASTNQTSMYLCASSFPSTGQGGQETQYFGPGTRLLVL.

The chain uses TRBV5-4 and TRBJ2-3, with D tentatively TRBD2 (5 bases). Germline V gives CDR1 SGHNT, CDR2 YYREEE (reference sequence). V dropped 4 bases and J dropped 6 bases, with 9 bases sitting between them. The length of the CDR3 is 12 residues. Written as DNA, the CDR3 is TGTGCCAGCAGCAAGACGGGGGATACGCAGTATTTT. Translated: CASSKTGDTQYF.

The V call is TRBV6-6, the J call TRBJ2-2, with D possibly TRBD1 on 5 matching bases. V was shortened by 7 bases and J by 3 bases, with 12 bases between the two germline ends. This CDR3 spans 14 amino acids. The germline V gene encodes CDR1 MNHNY and CDR2 SVGAGI (reference sequence). The CDR3 sequence is CASTGLGDTGELFF. The CDR3 nucleotides are TGTGCCAGCACAGGGCTGGGTGACACCGGGGAGCTGTTTTTT.

The rearrangement links TRBV4-2 to TRBJ1-6, with 7 bases fitting TRBD1. This CDR3 region has 15 residues. V dropped 0 bases and J dropped 9; count of bases not matched to a gene: 5. In germline, CDR1 is LGHNA, CDR2 YNFKEQ. The CDR3 loop is CASSQERQGGSPLHF. The CDR3 DNA is TGTGCCAGCAGCCAAGAGAGACAGGGTGGTTCACCCCTCCACTTT.

This chain uses TRBV30 with TRBJ2-3; 7 bases fit TRBD2. Germline lookup yields CDR1 GTSNPN and CDR2 SVGIG (reference sequence). V was pared by 0 bases and J by 8 bases, with 11 bases of the junction left unmatched. This CDR3 is 15 amino acids long. The CDR3 loop is CAWSVFGGESGTQYF. The CDR3 region has the DNA TGTGCCTGGAGTGTATTTGGGGGGGAAAGTGGTACGCAGTATTTT. Based on the CDR3 plus reference TRBV30 and TRBJ2-3, the full variable domain is SQTIHQWPATLVQPVGSPLSLECTVEGTSNPNLYWYRQAAGRGLQLLFYSVGIGQISSEVPQNLSASRPQDRQFILSSKKLLLSDSGFYLCAWSVFGGESGTQYFGPGTRLTVL.

This rearrangement joins TRBV11-2 to TRBJ2-7; possible D gene TRBD2, 7 bases. CDR1 is SGHAT, CDR2 FQNNGV, per germline. Trimming pared 0 bases from V and 3 bases from J, leaving 18 bases between. The CDR3 is 17 residues long. This CDR3 is CASSLDLGARGGYEQYF. The CDR3 region has the DNA TGTGCCAGCAGCTTAGATCTTGGGGCGAGGGGGGGCTACGAGCAGTACTTC.